These 28 T cell receptor beta chains came from one sample sequenced in a study of T cell repertoires in cytomegalovirus infection. TCRdb ran MiXCR on the reads and lists one entry per CDR3 protein. The sample consists of 550,000 to 700,000 distinct CDR3 sequences, approximately 40% of them appearing once. No antigens are known for them. Here the sequenced sample was cultured PBMCs, taken from culture after CMV antigen stimulation. Receptors were obtained from a human donor in good health (CMV status not recorded). Some clones in this sample may be carry-over from other donors' samples.

The chain joins TRBV6-6 to TRBJ1-5; 8 bases are shared with TRBD1. The V segment lost 2 bases and the J segment 3 bases; nucleotides outside the gene matches: 12. Germline V gene sequence: CDR1 MNHNY, CDR2 SVGAGI (reference sequence). This CDR3 region has 18 residues. The CDR3 loop reads CASSYRLDRGGDNQPQHF. The CDR3 DNA follows: TGTGCCAGCAGTTACCGTCTTGACAGGGGAGGGGACAATCAGCCCCAGCATTTT.

A few counts support this clonotype. The chain couples TRBV7-2 to TRBJ2-1; no firm D call. This CDR3 is built from 12 residues. The V gene's germline CDR1 is SGHTA and CDR2 FQGNSA. The germline V and J ends were trimmed by 4 bases and 6 bases, with 7 bases remaining between them. The CDR3 loop is CASSWLANEQFF. The CDR3 DNA is TGTGCCAGCAGCTGGCTGGCCAATGAGCAGTTCTTC. Looking up the rest from reference TRBV7-2 and TRBJ2-1 gives the full variable domain: GAGVSQSPSNKVTEKGKDVELRCDPISGHTALYWYRQSLGQGLEFLIYFQGNSAPDKSGLPSDRFSAERTGGSVSTLTIQRTQQEDSAVYLCASSWLANEQFFGPGTRLTVL.

The genes are TRBV7-6 and TRBJ2-4; 8 bases line up with TRBD2. The germline V gene has CDR1 SGHVS and CDR2 FNYEAQ. V gave up 2 bases and J gave up 1 base; unmatched junction bases: 1. This CDR3 is built from 15 residues. The DNA of the CDR3 is TGTGCCAGCAGCTTATTAGCGGGGGCCAAAAACATTCAGTACTTC. Protein product: CASSLLAGAKNIQYF.

This clonotype was seen ten or more times. The chain uses TRBV7-6 and TRBJ1-5; possible D gene TRBD1, 5 bases. Germline V gene lookup returns CDR1 SGHVS and CDR2 FNYEAQ. The CDR3 has 17 amino acids. Trimming took 1 base from V and 0 from J, leaving 13 bases between them. CDR3 region: CASSLEPGGYSNQPQHF. Here the CDR3 DNA reads TGTGCCAGCAGCTTAGAACCGGGGGGTTATAGCAATCAGCCCCAGCATTTT.

The CDR3 region has the DNA TGTGCCAGCAACTTCTCGGGTGAGCAGTTCTTC. Encoded protein: CASNFSGEQFF. The chain combines TRBV7-2 with TRBJ2-1; D gene unclear. The V gene lost 7 bases and the J gene lost 9 bases, with 10 bases spanning the gap. Germline assignment: CDR1 SGHTA and CDR2 FQGNSA. The CDR3 totals 11 residues. Variable domain in full (rest from reference TRBV7-2 and TRBJ2-1): GAGVSQSPSNKVTEKGKDVELRCDPISGHTALYWYRQSLGQGLEFLIYFQGNSAPDKSGLPSDRFSAERTGGSVSTLTIQRTQQEDSAVYLCASNFSGEQFFGPGTRLTVL.

V usage is TRBV20-1 and J usage is TRBJ2-2, with TRBD2 as a possible D gene (5 bases). The CDR3 covers 15 residues. V was cut by 1 base and J by 4 bases, with 13 bases left in between. Germline V gives CDR1 DFQATT, CDR2 SNEGSKA (reference sequence). The CDR3 DNA reads as TGCAGTGCTAGAGTAGCTAGCTTCGGCACCGGGGAGCTGTTTTTT. Translated, it gives CSARVASFGTGELFF.

This chain links TRBV6-2 or TRBV6-3 with TRBJ1-1; the D is unclear. Germline assignment: CDR1 MNHEY and CDR2 SVGEGT. The V end was cut by 0 bases, the J end by 2 bases, with 16 bases between. CDR3 length equals 17 residues. The CDR3 loop reads CASSYSSGYQFNTEAFF. CDR3 bases: TGTGCCAGCAGTTACTCGAGCGGATACCAATTTAACACTGAAGCTTTCTTT.

The DNA of the CDR3 is TGTGCCAGCTCACCCCTTAGCGGCCACACAGATACGCAGTATTTT. It specifies CASSPLSGHTDTQYF. This chain links TRBV18 with TRBJ2-3; D possibly corresponds to TRBD2 (6 bases). Trimming removed 3 bases at V and 2 bases at J, with 12 bases between. Looked up from germline, CDR1 is KGHSH and CDR2 is LQKENI. This CDR3 contains 15 residues.

The chain recombines TRBV20-1 with TRBJ2-3; D uncertain. The CDR3 runs to 14 residues. Per germline, CDR1 DFQATT and CDR2 SNEGSKA (reference sequence). V was clipped by 3 bases and J by 1 base, with 11 bases between them. CDR3 DNA sequence: TGCAGTGCTAGGGTTTCTAGGGGCACAGATACGCAGTATTTT. It translates to CSARVSRGTDTQYF.

This clonotype has a handful of counts. The V call is TRBV7-8, the J call TRBJ2-1; no clear D gene. The V and J ends lost 1 base and 4 bases respectively, with 8 bases between them. This CDR3 has 14 amino acids. Germline-derived CDR1 and CDR2 are SGHVS and FQNEAQ. Here the CDR3 reads CASSLGDLYNEQFF. The CDR3 DNA follows: TGTGCCAGCAGCTTAGGAGACCTATACAATGAGCAGTTCTTC.

V gene TRBV2 combines with J gene TRBJ1-1; D ambiguous. This CDR3 spans 13 amino acids. Trimming cost V 4 bases and J 7 bases, with 13 bases left between them. Germline loops: CDR1 SNHLY, CDR2 FYNNEI. CDR3 amino acids: CASSGDSGDEAFF. The CDR3 nucleotides are TGTGCCAGCAGTGGGGATTCCGGTGATGAAGCTTTCTTT.

The chain uses TRBV2 and TRBJ1-4, with a tentative D call TRBD1 (5 bases). Germline V gene lookup returns CDR1 SNHLY and CDR2 FYNNEI. Trimming left V 9 bases short and J 5 bases short, with 13 bases between. CDR3 length: 13 amino acids. This CDR3 reads CASQGLENEKLFF. The CDR3 coding sequence is TGTGCCAGTCAGGGACTGGAGAATGAAAAACTGTTTTTT.

There are a few counts of this clonotype. The chain carries TRBV7-2 and TRBJ1-1; 7 bases line up with TRBD1. The CDR3 loop spans 14 amino acids. The germline V gene encodes CDR1 SGHTA and CDR2 FQGNSA. The ends lost 5 bases at V and 2 bases at J; junction bases unmatched: 5. CDR3 region: CASSPQGTNTEAFF. Here the CDR3 DNA reads TGTGCCAGCAGCCCACAGGGGACCAACACTGAAGCTTTCTTT. Full variable domain (remainder filled in from reference TRBV7-2 and TRBJ1-1): GAGVSQSPSNKVTEKGKDVELRCDPISGHTALYWYRQSLGQGLEFLIYFQGNSAPDKSGLPSDRFSAERTGGSVSTLTIQRTQQEDSAVYLCASSPQGTNTEAFFGQGTRLTVV.

This clonotype was seen a handful of times. This could be a read error, since a much larger clone is one nucleotide away. The CDR3 is CASSARTVEAFF. The CDR3 bases are TGTGCCAGCAGCGCCCGGACAGTTGAAGCTTTCTTT. The V call is TRBV7-2, the J call TRBJ1-1; weak D call: TRBD1 (6 bases). Germline V gene lookup returns CDR1 SGHTA and CDR2 FQGNSA. The CDR3 is 12 residues long. V dropped 5 bases and J dropped 7 bases, with 11 bases sitting between them. The complete variable domain, with remaining parts taken from reference TRBV7-2 and TRBJ1-1, reads GAGVSQSPSNKVTEKGKDVELRCDPISGHTALYWYRQSLGQGLEFLIYFQGNSAPDKSGLPSDRFSAERTGGSVSTLTIQRTQQEDSAVYLCASSARTVEAFFGQGTRLTVV.

This clonotype was counted a few times. V is TRBV28 and J is TRBJ2-7; the D is unclear. CDR1 is MDHEN, CDR2 SYDVKM, per germline. The V and J ends lost 5 bases and 0 bases respectively, with 8 bases between them. The CDR3 is 13 amino acids. CDR3 region: CASSTWDSYEQYF. Here the CDR3 DNA reads TGTGCCAGCAGTACGTGGGACTCCTACGAGCAGTACTTC.

This chain links TRBV7-2 with TRBJ2-1; 9 bases are a match to TRBD1. Looked up from germline, CDR1 is SGHTA and CDR2 is FQGNSA. There are 15 residues in the CDR3. V trimming: 6 bases; J trimming: 9 bases; junction bases outside the gene matches: 12. CDR3 DNA: TGTGCCAGCAGATACTCCGGGACAGGGTCTAGTGAGCAGTTCTTC. As protein: CASRYSGTGSSEQFF.

CDR3 nucleotide sequence: TGTGCCAGCAGCGAACGGACTAGCGGGGGGACCGCCTACAATGAGCAGTTCTTC. It specifies CASSERTSGGTAYNEQFF. The J gene is TRBJ2-1, the V gene TRBV7-9, with 14 bases lining up with TRBD2. Trimming at V came to 5 bases and at J to 2 bases, leaving 8 bases not matched to a gene. Germline V gene sequence: CDR1 SEHNR, CDR2 FQNEAQ (reference sequence). The CDR3 totals 18 residues.

This clonotype was counted between two and nine times. The chain joins TRBV14 to TRBJ2-1; D call uncertain. The CDR3 has 17 residues. Germline CDR1 reads SGHDN; CDR2 reads FVKESK. Deletions cut 0 bases from V and 3 bases from J, with 15 bases between. DNA of the CDR3: TGTGCCAGCAGCCAAGATTTCGGGTCTCCTTTCTACAATGAGCAGTTCTTC. Amino acids: CASSQDFGSPFYNEQFF.

This clonotype occurred a few times. CDR3 region: CASGGTVGYYEQYF. DNA for the CDR3: TGTGCCAGCGGGGGGACAGTCGGGTACTACGAGCAGTACTTC. The chain has TRBV7-2 and TRBJ2-7; D may be TRBD1 (7 bases). The CDR3 contains 14 residues. V shed 8 bases and J shed 3 bases, with 17 bases lying between them. Per germline, CDR1 SGHTA and CDR2 FQGNSA.

The chain carries TRBV7-2 and TRBJ2-7; D uncertain. The CDR3 extends over 15 amino acids. The germline V gene has CDR1 SGHTA and CDR2 FQGNSA. Trimming removed 3 bases from V and 3 bases from J, with 15 bases in between. DNA for the CDR3: TGTGCCAGCAGCTTGTCGTGGTATGGCGACTACGAGCAGTACTTC. Encoded protein: CASSLSWYGDYEQYF.

V gene TRBV20-1 combines with J gene TRBJ2-7, with 8 positions matching TRBD1. This CDR3 contains 13 residues. Germline-derived CDR1 and CDR2 are DFQATT and SNEGSKA (reference sequence). V lost 6 bases, J lost 4 bases, and 8 bases stayed unmatched. In DNA form, the CDR3 reads TGCAGTGCAGAGGCCGGGGACAGGTACGAGCAGTACTTC. Its translation is CSAEAGDRYEQYF.

CDR3 sequence reads: CASSFSGRGDEQFF. CDR3 in DNA: TGTGCCAGCAGCTTTAGCGGGAGGGGGGATGAGCAGTTCTTC. V usage is TRBV9 and J usage is TRBJ2-1, with TRBD2 matching 11 bases. Trimming at V came to 4 bases and at J to 8 bases, leaving 5 bases not matched to a gene. The CDR3 sequence is 14 residues long. CDR1 is SGDLS, CDR2 YYNGEE, per germline.

This clonotype was detected only a few times. The CDR3 DNA reads as TGTGCCAGCAGTCCCAGCGGTAGCGGGGCGCAGTATTTT. Residues: CASSPSGSGAQYF. The J gene is TRBJ2-3, the V gene TRBV12-3 or TRBV12-4, with 8 positions matching TRBD2. The CDR3 has 13 residues. The trim removed 5 bases at V and 10 bases at J, leaving 8 bases unmatched.

This clonotype was seen more than once but under ten times. The chain carries TRBV7-9 and TRBJ1-1; maybe TRBD1 (5 bases). Trimming removed 6 bases at V and 11 bases at J, with 13 bases between. The V gene's germline CDR1 is SEHNR and CDR2 FQNEAQ (reference sequence). The CDR3 consists of 11 residues. The DNA of the CDR3 is TGTGCCAGCAGACAGACAGAAAAGGCTTTCTTT. Protein product: CASRQTEKAFF.

This clonotype has only a few counts. The chain uses TRBV3-1 and TRBJ1-6; tentatively, D is TRBD1 (5 bases). The V end lost 6 bases, the J end lost 7 bases, and 16 bases lay between the germline ends. This CDR3 spans 15 amino acids. The V gene's germline CDR1 is LGHDT and CDR2 YNNKEL (reference sequence). CDR3 region: CASRPLRGGNSPLHF. The CDR3, as DNA: TGTGCCAGCAGGCCTTTACGGGGGGGAAATTCACCCCTCCACTTT.

The rearrangement uses TRBV11-2 and TRBJ2-1, with D perhaps TRBD2 (7 bases). V lost 5 bases and J 3 bases, leaving 11 bases between the germline ends. The CDR3 loop spans 14 amino acids. Germline loops: CDR1 SGHAT, CDR2 FQNNGV. The CDR3 is CASSKGGVYNEQFF. The DNA of the CDR3 is TGTGCCAGCAGCAAAGGGGGGGTCTACAATGAGCAGTTCTTC.

This clonotype came up a few times. This chain uses TRBV20-1 with TRBJ1-1; no clear D. Germline lookup yields CDR1 DFQATT and CDR2 SNEGSKA (reference sequence). The CDR3 totals 14 residues. V was pared by 3 bases and J by 0 bases, with 11 bases between. CDR3 in DNA: TGCAGTGCTAGGGGCAGCCATCTGAACACTGAAGCTTTCTTT. It translates to CSARGSHLNTEAFF.

V and J are TRBV12-3 or TRBV12-4 and TRBJ2-5; D remains ambiguous. Trimming pared 1 base from V and 0 bases from J, leaving 12 bases between. The CDR3 consists of 16 residues. This CDR3 reads CASSLVGIGYQETQYF. CDR3 DNA sequence: TGTGCCAGCAGTTTAGTAGGGATCGGGTACCAAGAGACCCAGTACTTC.